What follows are 32 T cell receptor beta chains derived from one specimen sequenced in a study of T cells in Graves' hyperthyroidism and ophthalmopathy. RNA transcripts were the template for amplifying TCR beta CDR3 regions. With the HTBI primer set, the TCR CDR3 went through a first round of RT-PCR. TCRdb re-derived calls from the multiplex PCR reads in MiXCR, one entry per CDR3 protein. Of roughly 250,000 distinct CDR3 sequences listed, about 16% are singletons. The sequencing input was blood. These receptors were collected from a woman aged 18-30 years with Graves' ophthalmopathy.

The chain employs TRBV12-3 or TRBV12-4 and TRBJ2-1; 15 bases align to TRBD2. The CDR3 totals 16 residues. J was trimmed by 5 bases and V by 2 bases; bases with no gene match: 1. The CDR3 protein is CASSLRTSGRDNEQFF. The CDR3 coding sequence is TGTGCCAGCAGTTTAAGGACTAGCGGGAGGGACAATGAGCAGTTCTTC.

This clonotype was recorded many times. V usage is TRBV7-2 and J usage is TRBJ2-3; 10 bases are shared with TRBD1. Germline V CDR1 and CDR2: SGHTA, FQGNSA. V was pared by 0 bases and J by 3 bases, with 15 bases of the junction left unmatched. The CDR3 sequence is 20 residues long. The DNA for the CDR3 is TGTGCCAGCAGCTTAGCGCCTCAGGATAGGGACAGGGGTTCGACAGATACGCAGTATTTT. Protein sequence: CASSLAPQDRDRGSTDTQYF.

This clonotype was picked up many times. J is TRBJ2-5 and V is TRBV30, with 10 bases matching TRBD2. Germline trimming cut 0 bases from V and 1 base from J; bases unmatched to any gene: 5. CDR3 length equals 16 residues. CDR1 is GTSNPN, CDR2 SVGIG, per germline (reference sequence). The DNA of the CDR3 is TGTGCCTGGAGTGTAGGAAGCGGGAGGGCCCAAGAGACCCAGTACTTC. Translating gives CAWSVGSGRAQETQYF.

In this sample, this clonotype turned up many times. The chain has TRBV24-1 and TRBJ2-7; D ambiguous. The V gene lost 6 bases and the J gene lost 7 bases, with 12 bases spanning the gap. CDR3 length equals 12 residues. Germline V gene data show CDR1 as KGHDR and CDR2 as SFDVKD. The CDR3 DNA reads TGTGCCACCAGTTCATATGGTACGGAGCAGTACTTC. Translation: CATSSYGTEQYF.

Many counts were recorded for this clonotype. The gene calls are TRBV7-9 and TRBJ2-1, with TRBD2 matching 12 bases. Per germline, CDR1 SEHNR and CDR2 FQNEAQ (reference sequence). The V and J ends lost 6 bases and 3 bases, in that order; junction bases with no gene match: 3. The CDR3 spans 15 residues. The CDR3 spells CASSRTSGDYNEQFF. The CDR3, as DNA: TGTGCCAGCAGTCGGACTAGCGGGGACTACAATGAGCAGTTCTTC. The full variable domain, with the rest looked up from reference TRBV7-9 and TRBJ2-1, is DTGVSQNPRHKITKRGQNVTFRCDPISEHNRLYWYRQTLGQGPEFLTYFQNEAQLEKSRLLSDRFSAERPKGSFSTLEIQRTEQGDSAMYLCASSRTSGDYNEQFFGPGTRLTVL.

This chain joins TRBV27 and TRBJ2-1; 11 bases are shared with TRBD2. Germline trimming cut 1 base from V and 6 bases from J; bases unmatched to any gene: 2. Germline values: CDR1 MNHEY, CDR2 SMNVEV (reference sequence). The CDR3 has 15 amino acids. The CDR3 nucleotides read TGTGCCAGCAGTTTATATACTAGCGGGAGCAATGAGCAGTTCTTC. This codes for CASSLYTSGSNEQFF.

This clonotype has at least ten counts. The V gene is TRBV5-1, the J gene TRBJ2-2; D remains ambiguous. This CDR3 contains 15 residues. Trimming left V 0 bases short and J 4 bases short, with 10 bases between. Germline CDR1 reads SGHRS; CDR2 reads YFSETQ. CDR3 region: CASSLERGPTGELFF. The CDR3 nucleotides read TGCGCCAGCAGCTTGGAACGCGGCCCCACCGGGGAGCTGTTTTTT.

This clonotype has at least ten counts. The chain uses TRBV12-3 or TRBV12-4 and TRBJ2-3; D call uncertain. The CDR3 runs to 15 residues. V lost 3 bases and J lost 2, with 12 bases in between. The CDR3 region has the DNA TGTGCCAGCAGTTTTTCGGCGGCGCCCACAGATACGCAGTATTTT. Amino acid sequence: CASSFSAAPTDTQYF.

This clonotype was seen repeatedly, ten times or more. The CDR3 sequence: CASSLQKRGFYEQYF. The CDR3 DNA reads TGTGCCAGCAGCCTTCAGAAGCGGGGCTTCTACGAGCAGTACTTC. The rearrangement joins TRBV27 to TRBJ2-7; 7 bases are a match to TRBD2. This CDR3 is 15 amino acids long. The trim removed 6 bases at V and 3 bases at J, leaving 11 bases unmatched. Germline-derived CDR1 and CDR2 are MNHEY and SMNVEV (reference sequence).

The chain couples TRBV5-4 to TRBJ1-5; 7 bases map to TRBD1. Germline V gene lookup returns CDR1 SGHNT and CDR2 YYREEE (reference sequence). The ends lost 0 bases at V and 7 bases at J; junction bases unmatched: 7. The CDR3 has 15 residues. The CDR3: CASSLETGLVQPQHF. The CDR3 bases are TGTGCCAGCAGCTTGGAGACAGGGTTGGTCCAGCCCCAGCATTTT.

This clonotype has at least ten counts. The chain employs TRBV28 and TRBJ1-2; 8 positions match TRBD1. Germline trimming cut 3 bases from V and 6 bases from J; bases unmatched to any gene: 3. Per germline, CDR1 MDHEN and CDR2 SYDVKM. The CDR3 has 13 residues. The CDR3 is CASSFRTGNGYTF. The DNA for the CDR3 is TGTGCCAGCAGTTTCAGGACAGGGAATGGCTACACCTTC.

This clonotype was detected many times. Its ends do not fully match the called genes, so a read error is possible. This chain connects TRBV2 to TRBJ1-1; TRBD1 might be the D (5 bases). The CDR3 consists of 13 residues. CDR1 SNHLY and CDR2 FYNNEI come from the germline V gene. CDR3 nucleotides: TGTGCCAGCAGCGAAGGGAGACAGACTGAAGCTTTCTTT. It codes for CASSEGRQTEAFF.

This clonotype was seen ten or more times. The rearrangement uses TRBV15 and TRBJ1-5; no reliable D call. The CDR3 spans 14 residues. CDR1 and CDR2 (germline): LNHNV, YYDKDF (reference sequence). Trimming stripped 3 bases from V and 0 bases from J, with 6 bases between. The CDR3 spells CATSSEGSNQPQHF. The CDR3 DNA follows: TGTGCCACCAGCAGTGAGGGTAGCAATCAGCCCCAGCATTTT. Full variable domain (remainder filled in from reference TRBV15 and TRBJ1-5): DAMVIQNPRYQVTQFGKPVTLSCSQTLNHNVMYWYQQKSSQAPKLLFHYYDKDFNNEADTPDNFQSRRPNTSFCFLDIRSPGLGDTAMYLCATSSEGSNQPQHFGDGTRLSIL.

This clonotype was recorded at least ten times. The chain uses TRBV13 and TRBJ2-7; D possibly matches TRBD1 or TRBD2 (7 bases each). This CDR3 contains 13 residues. Germline-derived CDR1 and CDR2 are PRHDT and FYEKMQ (reference sequence). The V end was cut by 5 bases, the J end by 7 bases, with 15 bases between. CDR3 nucleotides: TGTGCCAGCAGCGCTGACAGGGAGGGTGAGCAGTACTTC. This sequence encodes CASSADREGEQYF.

Ten or more counts support this clonotype. This rearrangement joins TRBV10-3 to TRBJ2-7; 8 bases align to TRBD2. V dropped 4 bases and J dropped 2; count of bases not matched to a gene: 10. The CDR3 spans 16 residues. Germline lookup yields CDR1 ENHRY and CDR2 SYGVKD. The CDR3 here is CAISASIVGLAYEQYF. The CDR3 DNA follows: TGTGCCATCAGTGCTTCCATAGTGGGACTAGCCTACGAGCAGTACTTC.

At least ten counts were recorded for this clonotype. This chain connects TRBV15 to TRBJ2-3; maybe TRBD1 (5 bases). From germline, CDR1 is LNHNV and CDR2 YYDKDF (reference sequence). The length of the CDR3 is 14 residues. Trimming shortened V by 0 bases and J by 8 bases, and 12 bases separated the two germline ends. In DNA form, the CDR3 reads TGTGCCACCAGCAGAGACAGGGATAAGGGTACGCAGTATTTT. Its protein is CATSRDRDKGTQYF.

V usage is TRBV3-1 and J usage is TRBJ1-2; D gene unclear. The CDR3 extends over 12 amino acids. Trimming pared 3 bases from V and 8 bases from J, leaving 10 bases between. From germline, CDR1 is LGHDT and CDR2 YNNKEL (reference sequence). CDR3 sequence (DNA): TGTGCCAGCAGCCATGGGGTAGGAGGCTACACCTTC. Encoded protein: CASSHGVGGYTF. Using reference TRBV3-1 and TRBJ1-2 for the parts outside the CDR3, the full variable domain is DTAVSQTPKYLVTQMGNDKSIKCEQNLGHDTMYWYKQDSKKFLKIMFSYNNKELIINETVPNRFSPKSPDKAHLNLHINSLELGDSAVYFCASSHGVGGYTFGSGTRLTVV.

In this sample, this clonotype turned up many times. The rearrangement uses TRBV24-1 and TRBJ2-3; perhaps TRBD1 as D (5 bases). Germline CDR1 KGHDR, CDR2 SFDVKD. V was trimmed by 5 bases and J by 2 bases, leaving 10 bases between them. This CDR3 contains 14 residues. The CDR3 protein is CATSGQGNTDTQYF. The CDR3 region has the DNA TGTGCCACCAGTGGCCAGGGCAACACAGATACGCAGTATTTT.

The sample holds many counts of this clonotype. The J gene is TRBJ2-1, the V gene TRBV9; D is possibly TRBD2 (7 bases). There are 15 residues in the CDR3. Trimming cost V 0 bases and J 6 bases, with 13 bases left between them. CDR1 is SGDLS, CDR2 YYNGEE, per germline. As DNA, the CDR3 is TGTGCCAGCAGCGTAGAGGGGGGGGGGGGCAATGAGCAGTTCTTC. It codes for CASSVEGGGGNEQFF.

This clonotype was found a few times. This chain links TRBV28 with TRBJ1-2; no clear D. This CDR3 has 13 amino acids. Trimming took 5 bases from V and 6 from J, leaving 13 bases between them. CDR1 is MDHEN, CDR2 SYDVKM, per germline. CDR3 in amino acids: CASSTTWADGYTF. In DNA, the CDR3 is TGTGCCAGCAGTACGACGTGGGCGGATGGCTACACCTTC.

This clonotype came up many times. V usage is TRBV27 and J usage is TRBJ2-7; no clear D gene. Germline V gene data show CDR1 as MNHEY and CDR2 as SMNVEV (reference sequence). CDR3 length equals 16 residues. V lost 5 bases, J lost 2 bases, and 19 bases lay in between. This CDR3 is CASSLVTQFGAYEQYF. The CDR3 nucleotides are TGTGCCAGCAGTCTAGTCACCCAATTCGGCGCCTACGAGCAGTACTTC.

This clonotype was seen at least ten times. The chain links TRBV28 to TRBJ2-2, with 8 bases fitting TRBD2. The V segment lost 7 bases and the J segment 3 bases; nucleotides outside the gene matches: 4. Looked up from germline, CDR1 is MDHEN and CDR2 is SYDVKM. The CDR3 covers 14 residues. The CDR3, as DNA: TGTGCCAGCACCATAGCGGGACACACCGGGGAGCTGTTTTTT. Residues: CASTIAGHTGELFF.

This clonotype showed up many times. In DNA form, the CDR3 reads TGTGCCACCAGTGATACGATAGCGGGAGAAACCCCCGGGGAGCTGTTTTTT. Translation: CATSDTIAGETPGELFF. V and J are TRBV24-1 and TRBJ2-2; TRBD2 matches 9 bases. The length of the CDR3 is 17 residues. The V gene's germline CDR1 is KGHDR and CDR2 SFDVKD. V was pared by 3 bases and J by 6 bases, with 10 bases of the junction left unmatched.

On this clonotype itself: A much larger clone differs from this one at a single base, so this may be a read error. The rearrangement uses TRBV10-3 and TRBJ1-5; D is undetermined. Trimming removed 3 bases from V and 7 bases from J, with 7 bases in between. The CDR3 loop spans 12 amino acids. Germline V gene lookup returns CDR1 ENHRY and CDR2 SYGVKD. CDR3 sequence (DNA): TGTGCCATCAGTGAACCTAGACAGCCCCAGCATTTT. This translates into CAISEPRQPQHF.

This clonotype was seen at least ten times. The chain couples TRBV12-5 to TRBJ1-6; TRBD1 matches at 7 bases. J lost 6 bases, V lost 5 bases, and 7 bases had no gene match. Germline CDR1 is LGHNT and CDR2 is FRNRAP. CDR3 size: 15 residues. CDR3 sequence (DNA): TGTGCTAGTGGTCCAACGGGACAGTTTAATTCACCCCTCCACTTT. This gives the protein CASGPTGQFNSPLHF.

This clonotype was recorded at least ten times. The chain couples TRBV12-3 or TRBV12-4 to TRBJ2-2; a weak D match, TRBD1 (5 bases). The CDR3 runs 13 residues. V shed 4 bases and J shed 5 bases, with 8 bases lying between them. CDR3 loop: CASSSGATGELFF. Here the CDR3 DNA reads TGTGCCAGCAGTTCTGGGGCGACCGGGGAGCTGTTTTTT.

This clonotype was seen ten or more times. The chain carries TRBV7-9 and TRBJ1-2; 8 nucleotides line up with TRBD1. V dropped 4 bases and J dropped 11; count of bases not matched to a gene: 9. Germline CDR1 SEHNR, CDR2 FQNEAQ (reference sequence). The length of the CDR3 is 13 residues. CDR3 DNA sequence: TGTGCCAGCAGCTCAGGGGGCAGGGGAAGGTACACCTTC. It is translated as CASSSGGRGRYTF.

This clonotype showed up many times. The CDR3 loop is CSAPKTTGEGEQYF. In DNA form, the CDR3 reads TGCAGTGCTCCCAAAACAACAGGGGAAGGGGAGCAGTACTTC. The chain employs TRBV20-1 and TRBJ2-7, with TRBD1 matching 7 bases. Germline values: CDR1 DFQATT, CDR2 SNEGSKA (reference sequence). The CDR3 sequence is 14 residues long. V was clipped by 5 bases and J by 7 bases; unmatched bases: 14.

The chain employs TRBV6-1 and TRBJ1-2; D unclear. Trimming took off 5 bases at V and 3 bases at J, with 10 bases between the two ends. The germline V gene has CDR1 MNHNS and CDR2 SASEGT. The CDR3 spans 13 residues. CDR3 residues: CASSPQMDYGYTF. CDR3 nucleotide sequence: TGTGCCAGCAGTCCTCAGATGGACTATGGCTACACCTTC.

This clonotype was observed at least ten times. V and J are TRBV10-3 and TRBJ1-2, with D possibly matching TRBD1 (5 bases). The germline V gene encodes CDR1 ENHRY and CDR2 SYGVKD. This CDR3 has 12 residues. The V end lost 2 bases, the J end lost 4 bases, and 5 bases lay between the germline ends. The CDR3 here is CAISEDSYGYTF. The CDR3 DNA sequence: TGTGCCATCAGTGAGGACAGCTATGGCTACACCTTC.

The CDR3 coding sequence is TGTGCCAGCAGCGTAGGTGTCACAGGGGGAAGCTACACCTTC. This sequence encodes CASSVGVTGGSYTF. The chain carries TRBV9 and TRBJ1-2, with TRBD1 matching 8 bases. CDR1 and CDR2 (germline): SGDLS, YYNGEE. CDR3 length: 14 residues. Trimming at V came to 0 bases and at J to 9 bases, leaving 7 bases not matched to a gene.

This clonotype has ten or more counts. The V gene is TRBV18, the J gene TRBJ1-3; D gene uncertain. Between the trimmed V and J ends, which lost 2 bases and 2 bases, there was a span of 7 bases. The CDR3 is made up of 14 amino acids. Germline V gene lookup returns CDR1 KGHSH and CDR2 LQKENI. The CDR3 DNA sequence: TGTGCCAGCTCACCATCCACGGCTGGAAACACCATATATTTT. It is translated as CASSPSTAGNTIYF.